The T cell receptor (beta chain) described here comes from a study of blood T cells in healthy people across ages. Study outcomes and limitations: Total diversity from one million sequenced T cells was likely underestimated.

The germline V gene encodes CDR1 SGHTA and CDR2 FQGNSA. The CDR3 spans 14 residues. V was trimmed by 5 bases and J by 1 base, leaving 12 bases between them. This clonotype was picked up many times. The antigen remains undetermined. It was with a sample-barcoded 5' primer and a J-beta primer mix that a second PCR of about 6 to 12 cycles was run. Sequencing recovered at least 3 million CDR3-containing paired-end reads from each sample. TCRdb independently ran MiXCR on the 5' RACE reads; one entry per CDR3 protein. The sample shows around 1,500,000 distinct CDR3 sequences, 25% to 30% of them seen only once.

The source is a woman aged 25 to 45 in good health. Sequenced sample: blood. This rearrangement joins TRBV7-2 to TRBJ2-7; TRBD1 is a possible D gene (6 bases). In DNA, the CDR3 is TGTGCCAGCAGCCCGCGACAGGCGTCCTACGAGCAGTACTTC. Translation: CASSPRQASYEQYF.